This T cell receptor beta chain was sequenced in a study of metastatic and nonmetastatic thyroid tumors (dated by TCRdb to about 2020). For context, the study as a whole: The researchers compared repertoires between peripheral blood samples and tumor or nodule tissue samples from patients with malignant or benign thyroid disease. The full study reports these points: In both blood and tumor samples, TCR beta diversity was reported to be significantly higher in malignant tumors than in benign nodules.

The CDR3 sequence holds 12 residues, the cysteine and phenylalanine included. Just the 36-base CDR3 DNA is kept, in frame starting at base 1. Trimming takes 3 bases from V and 4 bases from J, and the germline ends sit 7 bases apart. Taken from the germline V gene (reference sequence), the CDR1 and CDR2 loops are SGHNT and YYREEE. Library generation was performed with PCR. Sequencing instrument: Illumina HiSeq 4000. High-throughput sequencing was used to profile the CDR3 region of the TCR beta-chain in every patient. The study's own analysis went as follows. Drawing on CDR3 differences between clinicopathological groups, the researchers built a classifier meant to tell apart patients with distant-metastatic papillary thyroid cancer. The Shannon index was used to measure repertoire diversity, and the Morisita-Horn index was used to measure how similar tumor and blood repertoires were. The public reads were reanalyzed by TCRdb: fastp trimming at Q25, MiXCR alignment, in-frame beta chains only. The authors' filters were not applied to this entry. The sample table contains several thousand clones; only one count was recorded for roughly 32% of them. Of the sample, about 25% is held by the ten largest clones.

As for this clone: What antigen it recognizes has not been identified. This clone may be a read error of a much larger clone one base away.

No treatment had been received by any patient before thyroid surgery. Using T-cell receptor beta sequencing, the researchers looked back retrospectively at clinical samples from patients, gathered between about 2011 and 2019. This TCR came from a female donor with papillary thyroid cancer or a benign thyroid nodule (not recorded which). Some clones in this sample may be carry-over from other donors' samples. What was sequenced was adjacent normal tissue. The V and J genes are TRBV5-4 and TRBJ1-1; the D region possibly corresponds to TRBD1 (6 bases align). For the CDR3, the sequence is CASSYRVTEAFF. Read as DNA, the sequence is TGTGCCAGCAGCTACAGGGTCACTGAAGCTTTCTTT.